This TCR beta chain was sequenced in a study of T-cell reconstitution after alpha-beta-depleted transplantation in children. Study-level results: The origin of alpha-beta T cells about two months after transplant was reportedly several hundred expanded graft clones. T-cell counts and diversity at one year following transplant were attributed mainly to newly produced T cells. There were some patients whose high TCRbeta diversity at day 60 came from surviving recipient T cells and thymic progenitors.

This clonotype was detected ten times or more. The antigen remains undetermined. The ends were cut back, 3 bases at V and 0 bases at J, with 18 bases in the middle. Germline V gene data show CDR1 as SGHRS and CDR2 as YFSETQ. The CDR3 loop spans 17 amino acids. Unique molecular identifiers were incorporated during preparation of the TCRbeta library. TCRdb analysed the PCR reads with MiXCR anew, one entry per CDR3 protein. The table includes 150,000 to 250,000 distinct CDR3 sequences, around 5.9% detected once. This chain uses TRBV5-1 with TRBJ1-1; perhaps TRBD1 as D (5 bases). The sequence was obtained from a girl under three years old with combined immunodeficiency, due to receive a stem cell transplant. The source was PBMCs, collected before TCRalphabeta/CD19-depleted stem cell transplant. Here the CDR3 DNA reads TGCGCCAGCAGCTCCCCTGAAGGGGCCCCACTGAACACTGAAGCTTTCTTT. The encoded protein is CASSSPEGAPLNTEAFF. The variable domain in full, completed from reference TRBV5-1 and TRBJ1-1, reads KAGVTQTPRYLIKTRGQQVTLSCSPISGHRSVSWYQQTPGQGLQFLFEYFSETQRNKGNFPGRFSGRQFSNSRSEMNVSTLELGDSALYLCASSSPEGAPLNTEAFFGQGTRLTVV.